The 20 T cell receptor beta chains in this list originate from one sample, sequenced in a study of technical replicates of blood from several donors. The assay was immunoSEQ multiplex PCR, and TCRdb's table has in-frame clones only and misses some. The sample holds under 90,000 clones, 90% to 97% seen once. Source material: T cells isolated from PBMCs. These TCRs come from a human donor in good health.

This clone was seen only once. The rearrangement uses TRBV7-9 and TRBJ2-7, with 9 bases identical to TRBD1. Germline assignment: CDR1 SEHNR and CDR2 FQNEAQ (reference sequence). The CDR3 covers 16 residues. V lost 5 bases and J lost 3; bases outside the gene matches: 11. The CDR3 protein is CASSLFAGTGIYEQYF. Here the CDR3 DNA reads TGTGCCAGCAGCCTATTCGCGGGGACAGGGATCTACGAGCAGTACTTC. The variable domain in full, with the rest retrieved from reference TRBV7-9 and TRBJ2-7, is DTGVSQNPRHKITKRGQNVTFRCDPISEHNRLYWYRQTLGQGPEFLTYFQNEAQLEKSRLLSDRFSAERPKGSFSTLEIQRTEQGDSAMYLCASSLFAGTGIYEQYFGPGTRLTVT.

CDR3 amino acids: CASSPQEGGSNQPQHF. CDR3 bases: TGTGCCAGCAGCCCCCAGGAGGGGGGGAGCAATCAGCCCCAGCATTTT. V usage is TRBV7-8 and J usage is TRBJ1-5, with D possibly being TRBD1 (6 bases). This CDR3 is built from 16 residues. The V gene's germline CDR1 is SGHVS and CDR2 FQNEAQ. Trimming stripped 5 bases from V and 1 base from J, with 15 bases between.

The chain employs TRBV30 and TRBJ1-5; D unresolved. The germline CDR1 and CDR2 sequences are GTSNPN and SVGIG (reference sequence). Trimming removed 5 bases from V and 4 bases from J, with 9 bases in between. The CDR3 totals 12 residues. CDR3 region: CAWGYLNQPQHF. CDR3 nucleotides: TGTGCCTGGGGTTATCTAAATCAGCCCCAGCATTTT.

The chain links TRBV15 to TRBJ2-1, with TRBD2 matching 10 bases. J was trimmed by 5 bases and V by 3 bases; bases with no gene match: 4. The CDR3 has 15 residues. Germline CDR1 and CDR2: LNHNV and YYDKDF (reference sequence). CDR3 amino acids: CATSSSGRPHNEQFF. CDR3 sequence (DNA): TGTGCCACCAGCAGTAGCGGGAGGCCCCACAATGAGCAGTTCTTC. The full variable domain, rest sourced from reference TRBV15 and TRBJ2-1, is DAMVIQNPRYQVTQFGKPVTLSCSQTLNHNVMYWYQQKSSQAPKLLFHYYDKDFNNEADTPDNFQSRRPNTSFCFLDIRSPGLGDTAMYLCATSSSGRPHNEQFFGPGTRLTVL.

The chain recombines TRBV11-3 with TRBJ1-5; D remains unclear. Germline lookup yields CDR1 SGHNT and CDR2 YENEEA. V lost 0 bases and J lost 11, with 11 bases in between. CDR3 length: 13 residues. The DNA of the CDR3 is TGTGCCAGCAGCTTAGATTTTCCCAGTGCCCAGCATTTT. It encodes CASSLDFPSAQHF. Full variable domain (rest looked up from reference TRBV11-3 and TRBJ1-5): EAGVVQSPRYKIIEKKQPVAFWCNPISGHNTLYWYLQNLGQGPELLIRYENEEAVDDSQLPKDRFSAERLKGVDSTLKIQPAELGDSAVYLCASSLDFPSAQHFGDGTRLSIL.

The rearrangement joins TRBV5-1 to TRBJ2-5, with 8 nucleotides matching TRBD2. This CDR3 is 18 amino acids long. CDR1 SGHRS and CDR2 YFSETQ come from the germline V gene. J lost 5 bases, V lost 1 base, and 16 bases had no gene match. CDR3 in amino acids: CASSLSLTSGRGPETQYF. In DNA form, the CDR3 reads TGCGCCAGCAGCTTGTCTTTAACTAGCGGCCGGGGACCCGAGACCCAGTACTTC.

This clone was recorded only once. The J gene is TRBJ2-7, the V gene TRBV15; TRBD2 matches 9 bases. The germline V gene encodes CDR1 LNHNV and CDR2 YYDKDF (reference sequence). Trimming at V came to 2 bases and at J to 3 bases, leaving 5 bases not matched to a gene. This CDR3 spans 15 amino acids. CDR3 loop: CATSRPIAGVYEQYF. CDR3 DNA sequence: TGTGCCACCAGCAGACCTATAGCGGGAGTCTACGAGCAGTACTTC.

The chain employs TRBV11-2 and TRBJ2-7; TRBD2 agrees at 7 bases. V lost 2 bases to trimming and J lost 0 bases; unmatched junction nucleotides: 4. The CDR3 loop spans 15 amino acids. Germline CDR1 and CDR2: SGHAT and FQNNGV. CDR3 sequence (DNA): TGTGCCAGCAGCTTATCTAGCGGTTCCTCCTACGAGCAGTACTTC. Translation: CASSLSSGSSYEQYF.

The chain's CDR3 is CASSPSRDTYGYTF. CDR3 in DNA: TGTGCCAGCTCACCGTCAAGGGACACCTATGGCTACACCTTC. The rearrangement joins TRBV18 to TRBJ1-2; D may be TRBD1 (6 bases). Germline V CDR1 and CDR2: KGHSH, LQKENI. Trimming took off 3 bases at V and 4 bases at J, with 12 bases between the two ends. This CDR3 is 14 amino acids long.

The chain combines TRBV7-9 with TRBJ2-1; tentatively, D is TRBD2 (5 bases). The germline gives CDR1 SEHNR, CDR2 FQNEAQ (reference sequence). V lost 8 bases to trimming and J lost 3 bases, with 14 bases between them. The CDR3 has 14 amino acids. The CDR3 sequence: CASAPGSDYNEQFF. CDR3 nucleotide sequence: TGTGCCAGCGCTCCGGGATCGGACTACAATGAGCAGTTCTTC.

The rearrangement links TRBV30 to TRBJ1-5, with D perhaps TRBD1 (6 bases). Germline V gene lookup returns CDR1 GTSNPN and CDR2 SVGIG (reference sequence). The CDR3 covers 14 residues. V lost 0 bases to trimming and J lost 4 bases, with 10 bases between them. CDR3 loop: CAWSVGTQNQPQHF. The CDR3, as DNA: TGTGCCTGGAGTGTAGGGACACAGAATCAGCCCCAGCATTTT.

V usage is TRBV28 and J usage is TRBJ1-2; D is unresolved. CDR3 length: 14 residues. The germline V and J ends were trimmed by 3 bases and 4 bases, with 12 bases remaining between them. Germline loops: CDR1 MDHEN, CDR2 SYDVKM. The CDR3 loop is CASSFTGVGYGYTF. CDR3 bases: TGTGCCAGCAGTTTTACCGGAGTCGGCTATGGCTACACCTTC.

This rearrangement joins TRBV15 to TRBJ1-2; weak D call: TRBD1 (6 bases). With 0 bases removed from V and 4 bases from J, the gap between germline ends came to 15 bases. The CDR3 length is 16 residues. Germline V gene lookup returns CDR1 LNHNV and CDR2 YYDKDF (reference sequence). The CDR3: CATSRDLGASVYGYTF. The CDR3 nucleotides read TGTGCCACCAGCAGAGATCTGGGGGCATCAGTCTATGGCTACACCTTC. The whole variable domain, filled in from reference TRBV15 and TRBJ1-2, reads DAMVIQNPRYQVTQFGKPVTLSCSQTLNHNVMYWYQQKSSQAPKLLFHYYDKDFNNEADTPDNFQSRRPNTSFCFLDIRSPGLGDTAMYLCATSRDLGASVYGYTFGSGTRLTVV.

This clone was picked up one time. V usage is TRBV9 and J usage is TRBJ2-2, with D possibly being TRBD2 (5 bases). The germline CDR1 and CDR2 sequences are SGDLS and YYNGEE. There are 16 residues in the CDR3. V lost 1 base, J lost 1 base, and 11 bases lay in between. Written as DNA, the CDR3 is TGTGCCAGCAGCGTATTGGACTGGGAGAACACCGGGGAGCTGTTTTTT. Amino acid sequence: CASSVLDWENTGELFF.

In DNA form, the CDR3 reads TGCAGCGGTGGGGGGGCAGATCCCTACGAGCAGTACTTC. Its translation is CSGGGADPYEQYF. The chain links TRBV29-1 to TRBJ2-7; D is possibly TRBD2 (7 bases). The length of the CDR3 is 13 residues. Trimming pared 7 bases from V and 2 bases from J, leaving 15 bases between. Germline CDR1 SQVTM, CDR2 ANQGSEA.

The chain employs TRBV4-1 and TRBJ2-7; unclear D gene. The germline V and J ends were trimmed by 1 base and 1 base, with 5 bases remaining between them. The CDR3 sequence is 13 residues long. Germline V gene data show CDR1 as MGHRA and CDR2 as YSYEKL. The CDR3 DNA reads TGCGCCAGCAGCCAAGCTACTTCCTACGAGCAGTACTTC. Its protein product is CASSQATSYEQYF.

V usage is TRBV5-5 and J usage is TRBJ1-4; D is uncertain. Germline CDR1 is SGHKS and CDR2 is YYEKEE (reference sequence). The length of the CDR3 is 12 residues. Trimming cost V 0 bases and J 12 bases, with 9 bases left between them. DNA of the CDR3: TGTGCCAGCAGCTTGGGAGGTTCAGAACTGTTTTTT. Protein sequence: CASSLGGSELFF.

The gene calls are TRBV7-9 and TRBJ2-7, with TRBD1 matching 8 bases. The trim removed 8 bases at V and 2 bases at J, leaving 8 bases unmatched. This CDR3 has 14 residues. In germline, CDR1 is SEHNR, CDR2 FQNEAQ (reference sequence). The CDR3 DNA follows: TGTGCCAGCGCCGTGGGGACAGGAGCCTACGAGCAGTACTTC. It encodes CASAVGTGAYEQYF.

The chain carries TRBV2 and TRBJ1-1; no reliable D call. The CDR3 sequence is 10 residues long. V was trimmed by 5 bases and J by 11 bases, leaving 9 bases between them. CDR1 is SNHLY and CDR2 is FYNNEI in the germline V gene. CDR3 protein: CASSSREAFF. The CDR3 coding sequence is TGTGCCAGCAGTTCCCGCGAGGCTTTCTTT.

The chain is built from TRBV6-5 and TRBJ1-2; possible D gene TRBD1, 6 bases. The germline CDR1 and CDR2 sequences are MNHEY and SVGAGI. The CDR3 is made up of 13 amino acids. Trimming left V 4 bases short and J 8 bases short, with 14 bases between. This CDR3 reads CASSSGERHGYTF. The CDR3 DNA is TGTGCCAGCAGTTCAGGGGAAAGGCACGGCTACACCTTC.